Reported below is one T cell receptor (beta chain). Per the study methods: Scientists estimated how many nucleated cells there were by amplifying reference gene primers. TCRdb's table, derived via immunoSEQ multiplex PCR, lists solely in-frame clones and lacks some. The V and J calls and the clone size are those of that table, but D and trimming were determined from the DNA. The repertoire holds more than 25,000 clones, with roughly nine tenths as singletons. The V gene lost 0 bases and the J gene lost 1 base, with 9 bases spanning the gap. CDR1 and CDR2 (germline): MNHEY, SVGAGI. The CDR3 has 15 residues. These data belong to a study of blood T cell repertoires in COVID-19. The overall study: Collection of acute and convalescent COVID-19 samples took place in the United States, Italy and Spain. PBMCs, B-cell-depleted T cells, or T cells provided the cDNA or gDNA that made up the material.

Sequenced sample: peripheral blood. This receptor was obtained from a man between 65 and 79 years old with active or convalescent COVID-19. The chain links TRBV6-5 to TRBJ1-2, with D perhaps matching TRBD1 (5 bases). DNA for the CDR3: TGTGCCAGCAGTTACTCTGGGGCACGTAACTATGGCTACACCTTC. As protein: CASSYSGARNYGYTF.